This record concerns one T cell receptor beta chain sequence. No antigen is known for it. The data derive from a study of response to subunit inactivated influenza vaccine. The study, taken as a whole, reports: It was suggested by the authors that few new T cells are recruited by each seasonal influenza vaccination.

The CDR3 runs to 17 residues. Losses at the gene ends were 1 base for V and 9 bases for J; bases not matched to a gene: 12. TCRdb independently ran MiXCR on the RT-PCR reads; one entry per CDR3 protein. The repertoire holds hundreds of thousands of distinct CDR3 sequences, about 14% seen once, with approximately 6.5% in the top ten. The chain combines TRBV12-3 or TRBV12-4 with TRBJ1-6; 7 bases match TRBD1. The sequencing used PBMCs from blood, collected 14 to 15 days before vaccination. The TCR sequence derives from a middle-aged man who received an inactivated influenza vaccine. The CDR3: CASSLVTGASPGSPLHF. The CDR3 DNA follows: TGTGCCAGCAGTTTAGTAACAGGGGCAAGTCCCGGTTCACCCCTCCACTTT.